Listed here is a single TCR beta chain. Its specificity is not known. This sample is drawn from a study of shared clonotypes between healthy human individuals. V lost 2 bases, J lost 9 bases, and 13 bases lay in between. From germline, CDR1 is SGHAT and CDR2 FQNNGV. This CDR3 is built from 13 residues. CD45RO negativity and positive selection for CCR7 defined naive CD8 cells, a population that excluded terminally differentiated effector memory CD45RA+ cells. Approximately 200 ng DNA, tens of thousands of T cell genomes, went into each sorted-subset replicate PCR. Clones were read by immunoSEQ multiplex PCR, and TCRdb kept only the in-frame ones, dropping some. The table has about 2,200,000 clones, about 92% seen once. Whole-study findings and limits: Since donors were few, the genetic and exposure-history diversity represented was limited. Across subsets, estimated richness was generally greater for naive than for memory populations.

The chain employs TRBV11-2 and TRBJ1-1; D perhaps matches TRBD1 (6 bases). The TCR originated in a man aged 18 to 30 in good health. Some clones in this sample may be carry-over from other donors' samples. Material: naive CD8+ T cells from PBMCs. CDR3 coding DNA: TGTGCCAGCAGCTTAACTTACAGGGATCAAGCTTTCTTT. The encoded protein is CASSLTYRDQAFF.